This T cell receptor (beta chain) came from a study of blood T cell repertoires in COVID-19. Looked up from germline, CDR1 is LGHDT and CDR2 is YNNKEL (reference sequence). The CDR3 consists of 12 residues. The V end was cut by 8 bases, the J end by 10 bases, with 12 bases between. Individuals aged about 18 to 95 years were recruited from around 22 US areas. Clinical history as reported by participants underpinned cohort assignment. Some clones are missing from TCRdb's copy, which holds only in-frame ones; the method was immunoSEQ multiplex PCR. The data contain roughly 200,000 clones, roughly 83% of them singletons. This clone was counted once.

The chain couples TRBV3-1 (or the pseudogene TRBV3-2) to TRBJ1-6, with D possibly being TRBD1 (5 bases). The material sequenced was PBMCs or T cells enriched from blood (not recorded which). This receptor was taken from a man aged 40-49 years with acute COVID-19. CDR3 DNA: TGTGCCAGCGGGCAGGGAGGATCACCCCTCCACTTT. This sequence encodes CASGQGGSPLHF.